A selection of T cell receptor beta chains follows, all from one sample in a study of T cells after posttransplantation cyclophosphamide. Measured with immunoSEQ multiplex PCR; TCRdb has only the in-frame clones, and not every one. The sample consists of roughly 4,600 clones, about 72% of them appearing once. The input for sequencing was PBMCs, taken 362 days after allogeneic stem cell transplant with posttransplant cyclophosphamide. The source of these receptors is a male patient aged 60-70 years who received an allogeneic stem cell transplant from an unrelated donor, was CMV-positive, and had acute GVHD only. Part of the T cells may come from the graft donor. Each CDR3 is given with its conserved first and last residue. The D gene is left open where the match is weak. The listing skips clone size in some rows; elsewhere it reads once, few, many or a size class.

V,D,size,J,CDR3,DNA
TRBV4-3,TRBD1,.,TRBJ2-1,CASSQDTGAYNEQFF,TGCGCCAGCAGCCAAGATACAGGGGCCTACAATGAGCAGTTCTTC
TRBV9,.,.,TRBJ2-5,CASSVGLAEEAQYF,TGTGCCAGCAGCGTAGGGCTAGCAGAAGAGGCCCAGTACTTC
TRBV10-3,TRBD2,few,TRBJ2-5,CAISGGLAGEETQYF,TGTGCCATCAGTGGGGGACTAGCGGGGGAAGAGACCCAGTACTTC
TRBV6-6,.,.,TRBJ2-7,CASSPRGTSYEQYF,TGTGCCAGCAGTCCTAGGGGTACCTCCTACGAGCAGTACTTC
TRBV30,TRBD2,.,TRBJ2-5,CAWSTGLAGAETQYF,TGTGCCTGGAGTACCGGACTAGCGGGAGCGGAGACCCAGTACTTC
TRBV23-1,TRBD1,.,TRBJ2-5,CASSQSGTAETQYF,TGCGCCAGCAGTCAATCTGGGACAGCAGAGACCCAGTACTTC
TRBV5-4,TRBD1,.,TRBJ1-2,CASSTDRVAGYTF,TGTGCCAGCAGCACGGACAGGGTAGCTGGCTACACCTTC
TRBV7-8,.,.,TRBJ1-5,CASSFQGSQPQHF,TGTGCCAGCAGCTTTCAGGGTAGTCAGCCCCAGCATTTT
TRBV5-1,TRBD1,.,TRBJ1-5,CASSLAPQGASNQPQHF,TGCGCCAGCAGCTTGGCCCCACAGGGGGCTAGCAATCAGCCCCAGCATTTT
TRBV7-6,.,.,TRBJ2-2,CASSLDRGTAGELFF,TGTGCCAGCAGCTTAGATCGGGGGACGGCCGGGGAGCTGTTTTTT
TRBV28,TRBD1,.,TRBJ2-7,CASSGLGTDSYEQYF,TGTGCCAGCAGTGGCCTAGGGACAGACTCCTACGAGCAGTACTTC
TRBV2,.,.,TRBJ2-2,CASSEAGSGTGELFF,TGTGCCAGCAGTGAAGCCGGGAGTGGTACCGGGGAGCTGTTTTTT
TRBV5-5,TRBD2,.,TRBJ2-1,CASSLAAGASSYNEQFF,TGTGCCAGCAGCTTGGCCGCGGGAGCGAGCTCCTACAATGAGCAGTTCTTC
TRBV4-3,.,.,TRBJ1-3,CASSQDFGPSMDF,TGCGCCAGCAGCCAAGATTTTGGGCCGTCAATGGATTTT
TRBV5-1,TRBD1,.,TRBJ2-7,CASSLQGSSYEQYF,TGCGCCAGCAGCCTACAGGGGTCCTCCTACGAGCAGTACTTC
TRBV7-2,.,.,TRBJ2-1,CASSLGVAREQFF,TGTGCCAGCAGCTTAGGGGTTGCGCGGGAACAGTTCTTC
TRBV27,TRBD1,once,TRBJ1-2,CASSKHPGQGNYGYTF,TGTGCCAGCAGTAAACATCCTGGACAGGGAAACTATGGCTACACCTTC
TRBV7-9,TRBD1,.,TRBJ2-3,CASSPGQAPFTDTQYF,TGTGCCAGCAGCCCGGGACAGGCCCCGTTTACAGATACGCAGTATTTT
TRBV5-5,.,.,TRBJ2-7,CASSSTSLSSYEQYF,TGTGCCAGCAGCTCGACTTCTTTGAGCTCCTACGAGCAGTACTTC
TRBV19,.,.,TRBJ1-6,CASSMAIGGNNSPLHF,TGTGCCAGTAGTATGGCGATAGGAGGGAATAATTCACCCCTCCACTTT
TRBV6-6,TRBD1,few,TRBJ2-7,CASSSHPRGLYEQYF,TGTGCCAGCAGTTCTCATCCTAGGGGGCTCTACGAGCAGTACTTC
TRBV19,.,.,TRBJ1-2,CASSIDSRADNYGYTF,TGTGCCAGTAGTATAGATTCGAGGGCGGATAACTATGGCTACACCTTC
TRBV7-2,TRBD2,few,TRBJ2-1,CASSLRLAGGRYEQFF,TGTGCCAGCAGCCTCCGACTAGCGGGGGGGCGGTATGAGCAGTTCTTC
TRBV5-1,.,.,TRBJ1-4,CASSFSLGASNEKLFF,TGCGCCAGCAGCTTTAGTTTGGGGGCATCTAATGAAAAACTGTTTTTT
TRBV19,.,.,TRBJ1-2,CASQDFGAGGDLYGYTF,TGTGCCAGTCAGGACTTTGGGGCAGGCGGGGACCTCTATGGCTACACCTTC
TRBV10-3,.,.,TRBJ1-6,CAISRNRDGSYNSPLHF,TGTGCCATCAGTCGGAACAGGGACGGCTCCTATAATTCACCCCTCCACTTT
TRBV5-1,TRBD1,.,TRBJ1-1,CASSSGQGQRTNTEAFF,TGCGCCAGCAGCTCAGGACAGGGGCAAAGGACGAACACTGAAGCTTTCTTT
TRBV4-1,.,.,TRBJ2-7,CASSQGKGTSYEQYF,TGCGCCAGCAGCCAAGGAAAAGGGACATCCTACGAGCAGTACTTC
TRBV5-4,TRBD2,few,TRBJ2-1,CASRYGTSDEQFF,TGTGCCAGCAGGTATGGGACTAGTGATGAGCAGTTCTTC
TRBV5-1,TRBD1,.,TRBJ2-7,CASSVGTGEYEQYF,TGCGCCAGCAGCGTCGGGACAGGGGAATACGAGCAGTACTTC
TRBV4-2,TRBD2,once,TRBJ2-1,CASSQDPLGLAGYNEQFF,TGTGCCAGCAGCCAAGATCCCCTTGGACTAGCGGGATACAATGAGCAGTTCTTC
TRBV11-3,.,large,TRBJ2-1,CASSSPQVYNEQFF,TGTGCCAGCAGCTCGCCCCAGGTTTACAATGAGCAGTTCTTC
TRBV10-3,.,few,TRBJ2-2,CATRGTSGRSTGELFF,TGTGCCACTCGGGGGACGTCGGGTCGGTCCACCGGGGAGCTGTTTTTT
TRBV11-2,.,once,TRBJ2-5,CASSKTGWGETQYF,TGTGCCAGCAGCAAAACAGGGTGGGGAGAGACCCAGTACTTC
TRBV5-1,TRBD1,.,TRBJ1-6,CASRRGQEHNSPLHF,TGCGCCAGCAGACGCGGACAGGAACATAATTCACCCCTCCACTTT
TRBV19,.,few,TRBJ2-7,CASSIPWRPYEQYF,TGTGCCAGTAGTATCCCCTGGAGACCCTACGAGCAGTACTTC
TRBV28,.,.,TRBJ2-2,CASSSYIPGAGELFF,TGTGCCAGCAGTTCATATATTCCAGGGGCCGGGGAGCTGTTTTTT
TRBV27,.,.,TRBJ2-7,CASSPRTYYEQYF,TGTGCCAGCAGTCCACGGACTTACTACGAGCAGTACTTC
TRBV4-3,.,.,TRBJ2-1,CASSQERAYNEQFF,TGCGCCAGCAGCCAAGAGCGGGCCTACAATGAGCAGTTCTTC
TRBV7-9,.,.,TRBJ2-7,CASSTIEVSYEQYF,TGTGCCAGCAGCACTATAGAGGTCTCCTACGAGCAGTACTTC
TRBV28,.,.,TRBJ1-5,CASRKTAPSNQPQHF,TGTGCCAGCAGAAAGACAGCACCTAGCAATCAGCCCCAGCATTTT
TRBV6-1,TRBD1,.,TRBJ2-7,CASRAPGTGADEQYF,TGTGCCAGCAGAGCCCCGGGGACAGGGGCCGACGAGCAGTACTTC
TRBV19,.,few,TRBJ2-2,CASTSRLSWNTGELFF,TGTGCCAGCACCAGCCGACTCAGCTGGAACACCGGGGAGCTGTTTTTT
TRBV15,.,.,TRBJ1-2,CATSRQGSGYTF,TGTGCCACCAGCAGACAGGGGTCTGGCTACACCTTC
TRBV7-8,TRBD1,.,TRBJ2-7,CASSLGQGTPYEQYF,TGTGCCAGCAGCTTAGGACAGGGCACCCCCTACGAGCAGTACTTC
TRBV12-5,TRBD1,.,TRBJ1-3,CASARDSGNTIYF,TGTGCTAGTGCCCGGGACAGTGGAAACACCATATATTTT